This T cell receptor (beta chain) appears in the sequencing data of a study of tumor and adjacent non-tumor tissue in lung cancer. TCRbeta libraries were built with three rounds of nested PCR, modified from ARM-PCR. A single record per CDR3 protein comes from TCRdb applying MiXCR to the multiplex PCR reads. Of some 120,000 distinct CDR3 sequences detected, about 66% appear once; the ten largest clones hold around 13%. The template was RNA from unsorted bulk tissue. Looked up from germline, CDR1 is DFQATT and CDR2 is SNEGSKA (reference sequence). The CDR3 has 13 residues. Trimming pared 0 bases from V and 4 bases from J, leaving 7 bases between. This clonotype was recorded many times.

J is TRBJ2-1 and V is TRBV20-1; D is ambiguous. This TCR derives from a man aged 25 to 40 with non-small cell lung cancer. Sequencing was carried out using lung tumor tissue. The CDR3 sequence is CSARDTAYNEQFF. CDR3 DNA: TGCAGTGCTAGAGACACAGCGTACAATGAGCAGTTCTTC.